These 18 T cell receptor beta chains were all obtained from the same sample, sequenced in a study of OX40 agonist ivuxolimab in advanced cancers. Profiling relied on immunoSEQ multiplex PCR, and the TCRdb table lists in-frame clones only, not all of them. Of some 30,000 clones in the sample, more than 75% are singletons; the top ten hold roughly 19%. Sample: CD4+ or CD8+ T cells sorted from blood, taken in a trial of the OX40 agonist ivuxolimab. The receptors stem from an adult with an advanced solid tumor such as melanoma, head and neck, liver or kidney cancer.

The chain joins TRBV19 to TRBJ2-1; D uncertain. Germline values: CDR1 LNHDA, CDR2 SQIVND (reference sequence). The CDR3 contains 11 residues. Trimming took 3 bases from V and 8 from J, leaving 5 bases between them. The CDR3: CASSMVDEQFF. The CDR3 DNA reads TGTGCCAGTAGTATGGTCGATGAGCAGTTCTTC.

V is TRBV5-5 and J is TRBJ1-1; D is uncertain. This CDR3 is built from 13 residues. The germline V and J ends were trimmed by 2 bases and 3 bases, with 8 bases remaining between them. The germline CDR1 and CDR2 sequences are SGHKS and YYEKEE (reference sequence). CDR3 bases: TGTGCCAGCAGCTTACACCTGGACACTGAAGCTTTCTTT. Translation: CASSLHLDTEAFF.

The chain is built from TRBV7-6 and TRBJ2-1; TRBD1 matches 10 bases. The germline V gene has CDR1 SGHVS and CDR2 FNYEAQ. The ends lost 1 base at V and 10 bases at J; junction bases unmatched: 16. The CDR3 runs 18 residues. The CDR3 loop reads CASSLEGQGRAGAWEQFF. The DNA for the CDR3 is TGTGCCAGCAGCTTAGAGGGACAGGGGCGAGCGGGAGCTTGGGAGCAGTTCTTC.

The chain is built from TRBV13 and TRBJ2-7; TRBD1 matches at 7 bases. The CDR3 consists of 15 residues. V trimming: 5 bases; J trimming: 0 bases; junction bases outside the gene matches: 7. Germline values: CDR1 PRHDT, CDR2 FYEKMQ (reference sequence). CDR3 sequence (DNA): TGTGCCAGCAGCCCTCCGGGACAGCCCTCCTACGAGCAGTACTTC. It encodes CASSPPGQPSYEQYF.

This clone appeared a few times. This sequence joins TRBV21-1 and TRBJ2-5; the DNA was not used to check the table's D call, TRBD1. TRBV21-1 is a pseudogene. This CDR3 has 13 amino acids. This chain's CDR3 is CASSTTGQETQYF. The CDR3 DNA sequence: TGTGCCAGCAGCACGACAGGGCAAGAGACCCAGTACTTC.

The rearrangement uses TRBV6-5 and TRBJ2-5; 8 positions agree with TRBD1. Trimming cost V 1 base and J 5 bases; bases outside gene matches: 9. This CDR3 has 16 residues. Germline V lookup: CDR1 MNHEY, CDR2 SVGAGI. For the CDR3, the DNA is TGTGCCAGCAGTTACTTTGGGCAGGGGGCTGGGGAGACCCAGTACTTC. Encoded protein: CASSYFGQGAGETQYF.

This chain uses TRBV27 with TRBJ2-1; 10 bases match TRBD1. The CDR3 is 16 amino acids. Germline CDR1 MNHEY, CDR2 SMNVEV (reference sequence). J lost 6 bases, V lost 5 bases, and 10 bases had no gene match. The CDR3 region is CASSPKTGTGVNEQFF. CDR3 in DNA: TGTGCCAGCAGTCCAAAAACCGGGACAGGGGTCAATGAGCAGTTCTTC.

V and J are TRBV5-4 and TRBJ2-1; 7 nucleotides align to TRBD1. The CDR3 length is 14 residues. Germline V gene sequence: CDR1 SGHNT, CDR2 YYREEE (reference sequence). V lost 3 bases and J lost 5; bases outside the gene matches: 5. The CDR3 DNA is TGTGCCAGCAGCTGGCGCGACAGGGACAATGAGCAGTTCTTC. The encoded protein is CASSWRDRDNEQFF.

By frequency in the sample, this clone is medium-sized (0.01 to 0.1%). V and J are TRBV28 and TRBJ1-5; the D gene is possibly TRBD1 (5 bases). CDR1 MDHEN and CDR2 SYDVKM come from the germline V gene. V was cut by 7 bases and J by 4 bases, with 14 bases left in between. This CDR3 region has 14 residues. The CDR3 region is CASTPDSFNQPQHF. The CDR3 coding sequence is TGTGCCAGCACCCCAGACAGCTTTAATCAGCCCCAGCATTTT. The full variable domain, rest sourced from reference TRBV28 and TRBJ1-5, is DVKVTQSSRYLVKRTGEKVFLECVQDMDHENMFWYRQDPGLGLRLIYFSYDVKMKEKGDIPEGYSVSREKKERFSLILESASTNQTSMYLCASTPDSFNQPQHFGDGTRLSIL.

The chain combines TRBV5-4 with TRBJ2-6, with D unresolved. Trimming took off 0 bases at V and 7 bases at J, with 11 bases between the two ends. CDR1 and CDR2 (germline): SGHNT, YYREEE (reference sequence). The CDR3 length is 15 residues. The CDR3 reads CASSLVPGDANVLTF. The CDR3 DNA reads TGTGCCAGCAGCTTGGTCCCGGGTGACGCCAACGTCCTGACTTTC.

This chain connects TRBV11-2 to TRBJ2-1, with 9 nucleotides matching TRBD2. After removal of 0 bases from V and 14 bases from J, the junction contained 8 bases not matched to a gene. Germline-derived CDR1 and CDR2 are SGHAT and FQNNGV. The CDR3 spans 14 residues. CDR3 in DNA: TGTGCCAGCAGCTTAGAAGGCGCTAGCGGGATGGAGTTCTTC. Amino acids: CASSLEGASGMEFF. Full variable domain (rest looked up from reference TRBV11-2 and TRBJ2-1): EAGVAQSPRYKIIEKRQSVAFWCNPISGHATLYWYQQILGQGPKLLIQFQNNGVVDDSQLPKDRFSAERLKGVDSTLKIQPAKLEDSAVYLCASSLEGASGMEFFGPGTRLTVL.

CDR3 DNA sequence: TGTGCCAGCAGTAACCGAGACAGGGGAGATCAGCCCCAGCATTTT. Its protein is CASSNRDRGDQPQHF. The rearrangement uses TRBV28 and TRBJ1-5; TRBD1 agrees at 8 bases. The CDR3 has 15 residues. V was clipped by 5 bases and J by 5 bases; unmatched bases: 8. Germline V lookup: CDR1 MDHEN, CDR2 SYDVKM.

This clone has only a few counts. The rearrangement uses TRBV29-1 and TRBJ1-1, with 7 bases that match TRBD1. CDR3 length: 10 residues. J gave up 10 bases and V 4 bases, and 3 bases lay outside the gene matches. The germline V gene has CDR1 SQVTM and CDR2 ANQGSEA. CDR3 sequence: CSVGQGGAFF. The CDR3 bases are TGCAGCGTTGGGCAGGGGGGAGCTTTCTTT.

The V call is TRBV27, the J call TRBJ2-7; tentative D call: TRBD2 (5 bases). The CDR3 spans 12 residues. Germline V gives CDR1 MNHEY, CDR2 SMNVEV (reference sequence). V was trimmed by 6 bases and J by 6 bases, leaving 12 bases between them. The CDR3 protein is CASRNRGSEQYF. The CDR3 coding sequence is TGTGCCAGCAGAAACAGAGGGAGCGAGCAGTACTTC.

This chain links TRBV2 with TRBJ2-3, with 8 bases lining up with TRBD2. V was pared by 9 bases and J by 7 bases, with 12 bases of the junction left unmatched. The CDR3 is 14 amino acids. From germline, CDR1 is SNHLY and CDR2 FYNNEI. The CDR3 sequence is CARTGLAGGNTQYF. The CDR3 DNA follows: TGTGCCAGGACAGGTCTAGCGGGCGGTAATACGCAGTATTTT.

The V and J genes are TRBV7-9 and TRBJ1-3; D is undetermined. CDR1 and CDR2 from the germline V gene are SEHNR and FQNEAQ (reference sequence). CDR3 length: 15 amino acids. V was clipped by 5 bases and J by 0 bases, with 11 bases between them. CDR3 nucleotide sequence: TGTGCCAGCAGCCAAGGACGGATCTCTGGAAACACCATATATTTT. Encoded protein: CASSQGRISGNTIYF.

The count of this clone is one. CDR3 protein: CASGYEQYF. CDR3 nucleotides: TGTGCCAGCGGCTACGAGCAGTACTTC. The chain couples TRBV27 to TRBJ2-7; D unclear. Germline V gene lookup returns CDR1 MNHEY and CDR2 SMNVEV (reference sequence). Trimming removed 8 bases from V and 3 bases from J, with 2 bases in between. The CDR3 is made up of 9 amino acids.

The chain employs TRBV7-9 and TRBJ1-3; 7 bases fit TRBD1. The V and J ends lost 1 base and 2 bases, in that order; junction bases with no gene match: 8. The CDR3 is 17 residues long. Germline CDR1 and CDR2: SEHNR and FQNEAQ (reference sequence). The CDR3 DNA reads as TGTGCCAGCAGCTTAGGCGGACAGGCTTCCCCTGGAAACACCATATATTTT. Protein sequence: CASSLGGQASPGNTIYF.